The text below deals with one T cell receptor (beta chain). This specimen comes from a study of cytomegalovirus exposure and HLA in healthy donors. CDR3 size: 15 residues. V shed 4 bases, J shed 9 bases, and the junction held 6 bases outside the gene matches. Looked up from germline, CDR1 is PRHDT and CDR2 is FYEKMQ (reference sequence). The primer mix had 60 Vbeta and 13 Jbeta primers. Assay used: immunoSEQ multiplex PCR; TCRdb lists only in-frame clones, some missing. With 38,000 or so clones in the sample, the ten largest clones hold 8.9%. The source material was PBMCs. This rearrangement joins TRBV13 to TRBJ2-4, with TRBD2 matching 13 bases. The sequence derives from a middle-aged man in good health and CMV-seropositive. This CDR3 is CASSSRLAGGVIQYF. The CDR3 coding sequence is TGTGCCAGCAGCTCTAGACTAGCGGGAGGAGTCATTCAGTACTTC.